Each of the 3 T cell receptor beta chains below was sequenced from the same sample in a study of shared clonotypes between healthy human individuals. The protocol was immunoSEQ multiplex PCR, while the TCRdb copy is restricted to in-frame clones and leaves out a portion. The repertoire has more than 850,000 clones, 75% to 85% of them found once; the top ten carry under 0.65%. The sequenced sample consisted of memory CD4+ T cells from PBMCs. This sample's subset: CD45RA-negative fraction. All receptors come from a man aged 18-30 years in good health. Some clones in this sample may be carry-over from other donors' samples.

The chain's CDR3 is CASSQGGGRSDTQYF. CDR3 DNA: TGCGCCAGCAGCCAGGGAGGCGGGAGGTCAGATACGCAGTATTTT. The chain employs TRBV4-1 and TRBJ2-3; the match to TRBD2 covers 8 bases. J was trimmed by 4 bases and V by 3 bases; bases with no gene match: 6. The germline V gene encodes CDR1 MGHRA and CDR2 YSYEKL. The CDR3 consists of 15 residues.

This clone was counted a few times. Other nucleotide sequences from this sample produce the same CDR3. This sequence joins TRBV18 and TRBJ2-5; no clear D gene. This CDR3 has 12 residues. In germline, CDR1 is KGHSH, CDR2 LQKENI. Trimming removed 3 bases from V and 5 bases from J, with 7 bases in between. This CDR3 is CASSPQEETQYF. The CDR3 coding sequence is TGTGCCAGCTCACCCCAAGAGGAGACCCAGTACTTC.

This clone was picked up one time. J is TRBJ1-6 and V is TRBV7-9; D ambiguous. CDR1 and CDR2 (germline): SEHNR, FQNEAQ (reference sequence). Trimming stripped 0 bases from V and 7 bases from J, with 7 bases between. This CDR3 has 14 residues. The CDR3 DNA follows: TGTGCCAGCAGCTTAGCGCAGCTGAATTCACCCCTCCACTTT. As protein: CASSLAQLNSPLHF.